The present T cell receptor (beta chain) was sequenced within a study of cytomegalovirus exposure and HLA in healthy donors. Study-level findings and limits: A later analysis associated around 17,000 TCR beta sequences with HLA alleles at a 0.05 false discovery rate. With later analysis, a missense DCLRE1C variant became linked to TCR beta V- and J-gene trimming. Compared with the approximately 670-donor mean, an Asian-associated ancestry cluster reportedly had fewer N-insertions, according to a later analysis.

Primers for the PCR totalled 60 Vbeta and 13 Jbeta. TCRdb's copy holds only in-frame clones and misses some; the assay was immunoSEQ multiplex PCR. The profile shows 100,000 to 120,000 clones, 60% to 85% of them singletons. In the case of this clone: Its antigen is unidentified.

The length of the CDR3 is 17 residues. Trimming took 0 bases from V and 1 from J, leaving 14 bases between them. This receptor was taken from a man aged 40-50 years in good health and CMV-seronegative. The rearrangement joins TRBV23-1 to TRBJ2-3; weak D call: TRBD2 (6 bases). TRBV23-1 is recorded as an ORF, its role being uncertain. Sequencing was carried out using PBMCs. This CDR3 is CASSQSWVLAGTDTQYF. The CDR3 DNA follows: TGCGCCAGCAGTCAATCGTGGGTCTTAGCGGGCACAGATACGCAGTATTTT.